The TCR beta chain described here comes from a study of CD8 T cells in Susac syndrome. Trimming pared 2 bases from V and 7 bases from J, leaving 17 bases between. The length of the CDR3 is 15 residues. Per the germline V gene, CDR1 is LGHNT and CDR2 is FRNRAP. Sequencing of TCR beta was carried out in blood CD8+ and CD4+ T cells. The RNA, about 0.45 to 1 ug, was put through reverse transcription using random hexamers. Multiplex immunoSEQ PCR targeted 54 Vbeta and 13 Jbeta TCR beta segments. TCRdb used MiXCR to reprocess the immunoSEQ multiplex PCR reads, holding one entry per CDR3 protein. The sample includes roughly 200,000 distinct CDR3 sequences, 95% seen only once; the top ten take around 0.08%.

The sequenced sample consisted of CD4+ T cells from PBMCs. The chain links TRBV12-5 to TRBJ1-2; the D is unclear. The TCR originated in a human donor with multiple sclerosis. CDR3 residues: CASGLFSGIPTGYTF. For the CDR3, the DNA is TGTGCTAGTGGTTTGTTCTCCGGGATTCCAACTGGCTACACCTTC.